Detailed here is one T cell receptor beta chain. The data were obtained in a study of technical replicates of blood from several donors. Repertoires were generated with immunoSEQ multiplex PCR, while TCRdb's copy carries only in-frame clones and drops some. This sample has approximately 73,000 clones; roughly 93% occur once, and the top ten carry 0.25%. The CDR3 extends over 15 amino acids. CDR1 and CDR2 from the germline V gene are MNHEY and SMNVEV (reference sequence). The V and J ends lost 4 bases and 4 bases respectively, with 13 bases between them. The gene calls are TRBV27 and TRBJ2-2; D is perhaps TRBD1 (5 bases). Sequencing was performed on T cells isolated from PBMCs. The receptor was derived from a human donor in good health. In DNA, the CDR3 is TGTGCCAGCAGTTCCTGGGGCCCGGGCACCGGGGAGCTGTTTTTT. As protein: CASSSWGPGTGELFF.